A selection of T cell receptor beta chains follows, all from one sample in a study of siplizumab effects on memory and regulatory T cells. This table comes from immunoSEQ multiplex PCR, and its TCRdb copy is limited to in-frame clones, with some not included. This sample has 60,000 to 70,000 clones; about 87% occur once, and the top ten carry roughly 1.7%. The sample taken for sequencing was Tregs sorted from blood. Receptor source: a human donor in good health. Both conserved end residues are part of each CDR3. Fields, in order: D gene, J gene, clone size, V gene, CDR3 DNA, CDR3 protein. A D gene is named only where the DNA matches it firmly. Not every row has a clone size; where given, it reads once, few, many or a size class.

. | TRBJ2-2 | once | TRBV11-3 | TGTGCCAGCAGCTTAGTGTTTCGGTCGGGCACCGGGGAGCTGTTTTTT | CASSLVFRSGTGELFF
. | TRBJ1-3 | . | TRBV6-6 | TGTGCCAGCAGTATCAGGGGAGCGGGAAACACCATATATTTT | CASSIRGAGNTIYF
. | TRBJ2-7 | few | TRBV6-5 | TGTGCCAGCGGTGGGTCCTTGGTTGACTACGAGCAGTACTTC | CASGGSLVDYEQYF
. | TRBJ1-5 | . | TRBV28 | TGTGCCAGCAGGGCGCTGGGTCCACAAGGACCCCAGCATTTT | CASRALGPQGPQHF
TRBD2 | TRBJ2-7 | . | TRBV18 | TGTGCCAGCTCCCAAAGCGAGACTAGCGGGACATTTATGGGCGAGCAGTACTTC | CASSQSETSGTFMGEQYF
. | TRBJ2-3 | . | TRBV11-3 | TGTGCCAGCAGCCAAGAGGGTGGAGATACGCAGTATTTT | CASSQEGGDTQYF
TRBD1 | TRBJ1-2 | . | TRBV7-8 | TGTGCCAGCAGCGGAGTTACAGGGGGGTTAAAGGGCTACACCTTC | CASSGVTGGLKGYTF
TRBD2 | TRBJ2-6 | . | TRBV4-3 | TGCGCCAGCAGCCAAGTAGCGGGGACCAGCTCTGGGGCCAACGTCCTGACTTTC | CASSQVAGTSSGANVLTF
TRBD1 | TRBJ1-3 | . | TRBV10-3 | TGTGCCATCAGTGAGCGCACCGGGACAGGGGGCAGAAGAAACACCATATATTTT | CAISERTGTGGRRNTIYF
TRBD2 | TRBJ2-2 | . | TRBV7-9 | TGTGCCAGCAGCACCATAGCGGGAGTGGGGACCGGGGAGCTGTTTTTT | CASSTIAGVGTGELFF
. | TRBJ2-1 | . | TRBV29-1 | TGCAGCGTTGATGACGCATACAATGAGCAGTTCTTC | CSVDDAYNEQFF
. | TRBJ1-5 | . | TRBV30 | TGTGCCTGGAGTTCAGGAGGGCGGCAGCCCCAGCATTTT | CAWSSGGRQPQHF
TRBD1 | TRBJ2-7 | . | TRBV11-3 | TGTGCCAGCAGTCATAACAGGGGAACCTACGAGCAGTACTTC | CASSHNRGTYEQYF
TRBD1 | TRBJ2-7 | . | TRBV18 | TGTGCCAGCTCACCACCTAATGGACAGGGCTACGAGCAGTACTTC | CASSPPNGQGYEQYF
TRBD2 | TRBJ2-1 | . | TRBV4-2 | TGTGCCAGCAGCCCCCTAGTTCTCGCGGGAGTCTACAATGAGCAGTTCTTC | CASSPLVLAGVYNEQFF
. | TRBJ2-6 | . | TRBV19 | TGTGCCACCTTGACCGGTAGGGTCGGTGGCTCTGGGGCCAACGTCCTGACTTTC | CATLTGRVGGSGANVLTF
. | TRBJ1-2 | few | TRBV19 | TGTGCCAGTAGTCTCCCTGGGACCGCCTTTTATGGCTACACCTTC | CASSLPGTAFYGYTF
TRBD1 | TRBJ2-3 | . | TRBV28 | TGTGCCAGCAGCCAGGGGGCAACAGATACGCAGTATTTT | CASSQGATDTQYF
TRBD1 | TRBJ2-1 | few | TRBV9 | TGTGCCAGCAGCGCAGTCGGGACAGGGGCCTACAATGAGCAGTTCTTC | CASSAVGTGAYNEQFF
TRBD1 | TRBJ1-4 | . | TRBV6-1 | TGTGCCAGCAGACCCACACAGGGGGTGGGCGAAAAACTGTTTTTT | CASRPTQGVGEKLFF
. | TRBJ1-1 | . | TRBV6-5 | TGTGCCAGCACCAGATCCGGGACTGGTCGCACTGAAGCTTTCTTT | CASTRSGTGRTEAFF
. | TRBJ1-5 | once | TRBV19 | TGTGCCAGTACCTCACCCTATGGGGGAAATCAGCCCCAGCATTTT | CASTSPYGGNQPQHF
. | TRBJ1-2 | . | TRBV14 | TGTGCCAGCAGCTCACAGTTTAACTATGGCTACACCTTC | CASSSQFNYGYTF
TRBD1 | TRBJ2-1 | . | TRBV27 | TGTGCCAGCAGGGACAGGCCCCACGGGGTTTACAATGAGCAGTTCTTC | CASRDRPHGVYNEQFF
. | TRBJ1-1 | . | TRBV4-2 | TGTGCCAGCAGCCAAGGGGGTTACACTGAAGCTTTCTTT | CASSQGGYTEAFF
. | TRBJ2-5 | . | TRBV28 | TGTGCCAGCAGGACTAGGAAAGGGGGTATTGGAGAGACCCAGTACTTC | CASRTRKGGIGETQYF